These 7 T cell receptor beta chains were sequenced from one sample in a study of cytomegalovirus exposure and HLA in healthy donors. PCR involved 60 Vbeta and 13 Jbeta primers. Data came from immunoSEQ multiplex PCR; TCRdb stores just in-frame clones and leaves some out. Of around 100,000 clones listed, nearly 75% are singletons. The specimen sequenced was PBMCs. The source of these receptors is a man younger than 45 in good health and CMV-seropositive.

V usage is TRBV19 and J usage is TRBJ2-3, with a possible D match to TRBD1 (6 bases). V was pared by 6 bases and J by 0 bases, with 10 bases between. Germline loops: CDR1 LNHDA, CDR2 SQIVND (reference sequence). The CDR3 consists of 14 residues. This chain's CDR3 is CASRQGDSTDTQYF. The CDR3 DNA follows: TGTGCCAGTAGACAGGGTGATAGCACAGATACGCAGTATTTT.

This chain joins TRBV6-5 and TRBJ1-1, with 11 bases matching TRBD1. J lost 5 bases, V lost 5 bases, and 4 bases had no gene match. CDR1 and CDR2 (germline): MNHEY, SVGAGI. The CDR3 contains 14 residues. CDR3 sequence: CASSVRDRGTEAFF. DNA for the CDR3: TGTGCCAGCAGTGTCCGGGACAGGGGGACTGAAGCTTTCTTT.

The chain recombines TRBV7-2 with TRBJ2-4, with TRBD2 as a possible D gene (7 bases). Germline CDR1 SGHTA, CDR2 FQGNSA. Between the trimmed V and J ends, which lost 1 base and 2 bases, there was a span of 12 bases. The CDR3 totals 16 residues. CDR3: CASSLEVGGPKNIQYF. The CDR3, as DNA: TGTGCCAGCAGCTTAGAGGTCGGGGGGCCCAAAAACATTCAGTACTTC. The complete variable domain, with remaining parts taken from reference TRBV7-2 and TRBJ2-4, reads GAGVSQSPSNKVTEKGKDVELRCDPISGHTALYWYRQSLGQGLEFLIYFQGNSAPDKSGLPSDRFSAERTGGSVSTLTIQRTQQEDSAVYLCASSLEVGGPKNIQYFGAGTRLSVL.

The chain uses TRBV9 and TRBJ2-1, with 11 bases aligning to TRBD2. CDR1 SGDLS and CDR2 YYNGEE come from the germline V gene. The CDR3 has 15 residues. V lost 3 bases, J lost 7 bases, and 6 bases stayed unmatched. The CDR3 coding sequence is TGTGCCAGCAGCGCAGGGACTAGCGGTTGGAATGAGCAGTTCTTC. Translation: CASSAGTSGWNEQFF.

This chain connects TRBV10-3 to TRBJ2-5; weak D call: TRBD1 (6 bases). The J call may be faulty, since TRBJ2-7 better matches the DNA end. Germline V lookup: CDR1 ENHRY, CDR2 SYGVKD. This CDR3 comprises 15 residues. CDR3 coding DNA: TGTGCCACTACCGGGACACAGGTTCTTTCGGCCGAGCAGTACTTC. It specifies CATTGTQVLSAEQYF.

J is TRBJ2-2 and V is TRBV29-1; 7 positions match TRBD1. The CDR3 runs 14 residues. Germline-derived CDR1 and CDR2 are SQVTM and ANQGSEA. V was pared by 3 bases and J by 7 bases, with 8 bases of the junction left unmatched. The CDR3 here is CSVEAGGTDGELFF. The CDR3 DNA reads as TGCAGCGTTGAGGCAGGGGGAACGGACGGGGAGCTGTTTTTT.

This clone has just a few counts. The CDR3 loop reads CASSQDRGNYGYTF. In nucleotides, the CDR3 is TGCGCCAGCAGCCAAGATCGGGGGAACTATGGCTACACCTTC. The V call is TRBV4-1, the J call TRBJ1-2; TRBD1 might be the D (5 bases). The CDR3 totals 14 residues. Looked up from germline, CDR1 is MGHRA and CDR2 is YSYEKL. The V gene lost 0 bases and the J gene lost 2 bases, with 7 bases spanning the gap.